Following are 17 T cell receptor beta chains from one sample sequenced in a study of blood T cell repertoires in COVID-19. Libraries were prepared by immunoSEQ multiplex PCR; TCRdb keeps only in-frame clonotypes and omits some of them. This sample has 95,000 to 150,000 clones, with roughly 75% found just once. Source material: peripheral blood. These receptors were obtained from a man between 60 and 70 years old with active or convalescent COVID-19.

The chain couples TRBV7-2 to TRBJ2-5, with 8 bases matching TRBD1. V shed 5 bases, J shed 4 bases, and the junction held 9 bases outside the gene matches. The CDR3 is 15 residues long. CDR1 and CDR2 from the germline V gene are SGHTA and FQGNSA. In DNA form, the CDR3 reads TGTGCCAGCAGCCCCCGACAGGGGCAGGGAGAGACCCAGTACTTC. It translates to CASSPRQGQGETQYF.

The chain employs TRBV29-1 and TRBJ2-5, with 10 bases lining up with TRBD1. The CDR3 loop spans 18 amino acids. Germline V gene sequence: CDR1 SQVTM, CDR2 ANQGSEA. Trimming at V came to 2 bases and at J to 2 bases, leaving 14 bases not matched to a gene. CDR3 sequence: CSVEFISDRGALQETQYF. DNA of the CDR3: TGCAGCGTTGAATTTATCTCGGACAGGGGGGCCCTACAAGAGACCCAGTACTTC. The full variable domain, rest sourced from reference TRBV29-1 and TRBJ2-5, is SAVISQKPSRDICQRGTSLTIQCQVDSQVTMMFWYRQQPGQSLTLIATANQGSEATYESGFVIDKFPISRPNLTFSTLTVSNMSPEDSSIYLCSVEFISDRGALQETQYFGPGTRLLVL.

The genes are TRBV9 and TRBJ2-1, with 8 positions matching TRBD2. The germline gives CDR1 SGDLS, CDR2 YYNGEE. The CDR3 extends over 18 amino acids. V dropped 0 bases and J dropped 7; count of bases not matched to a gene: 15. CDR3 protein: CASSVGARLWGTSNEQFF. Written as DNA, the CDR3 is TGTGCCAGCAGCGTAGGGGCAAGGCTTTGGGGGACTAGTAATGAGCAGTTCTTC.

CDR3 coding DNA: TGTGCCAGCAGTTCCCGGGGATCTGGGGCCAACGTCCTGACTTTC. Translating it yields CASSSRGSGANVLTF. The V call is TRBV6-5, the J call TRBJ2-6; TRBD2 might be the D (5 bases). The CDR3 runs to 15 residues. Germline V lookup: CDR1 MNHEY, CDR2 SVGAGI. Trimming stripped 4 bases from V and 1 base from J, with 8 bases between.

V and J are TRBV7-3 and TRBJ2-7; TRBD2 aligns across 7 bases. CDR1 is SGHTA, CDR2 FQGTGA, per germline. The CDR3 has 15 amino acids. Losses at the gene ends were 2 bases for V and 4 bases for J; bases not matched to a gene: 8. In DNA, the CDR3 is TGTGCCAGCAGCTTAGGTCCGGGAGGAGGGTACGAGCAGTACTTC. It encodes CASSLGPGGGYEQYF.

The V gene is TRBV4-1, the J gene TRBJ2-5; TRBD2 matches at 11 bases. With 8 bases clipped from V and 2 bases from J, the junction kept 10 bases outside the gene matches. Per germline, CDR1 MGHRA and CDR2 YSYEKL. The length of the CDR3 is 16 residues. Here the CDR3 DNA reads TGCGCCAGCTCTCTGGGACTAGCGGCAGCTCAAGAGACCCAGTACTTC. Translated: CASSLGLAAAQETQYF.

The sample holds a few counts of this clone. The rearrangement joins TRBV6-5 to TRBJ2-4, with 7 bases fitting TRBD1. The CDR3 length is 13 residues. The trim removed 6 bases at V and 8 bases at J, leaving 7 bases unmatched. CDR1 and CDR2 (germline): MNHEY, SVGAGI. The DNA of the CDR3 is TGTGCCAGCAGACAGGGGACAACCTACATTCAGTACTTC. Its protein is CASRQGTTYIQYF.

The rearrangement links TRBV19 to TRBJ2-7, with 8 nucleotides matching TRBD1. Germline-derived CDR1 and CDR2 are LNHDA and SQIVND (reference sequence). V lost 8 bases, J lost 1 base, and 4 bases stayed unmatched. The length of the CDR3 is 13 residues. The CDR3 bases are TGTGCCAGTGGACAGGGAGGATCCTACGAGCAGTACTTC. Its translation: CASGQGGSYEQYF. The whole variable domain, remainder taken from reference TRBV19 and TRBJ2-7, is DGGITQSPKYLFRKEGQNVTLSCEQNLNHDAMYWYRQDPGQGLRLIYYSQIVNDFQKGDIAEGYSVSREKKESFPLTVTSAQKNPTAFYLCASGQGGSYEQYFGPGTRLTVT.

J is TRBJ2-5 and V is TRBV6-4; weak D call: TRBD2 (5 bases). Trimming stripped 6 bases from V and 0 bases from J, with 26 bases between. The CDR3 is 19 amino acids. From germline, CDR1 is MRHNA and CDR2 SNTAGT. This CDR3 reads CASSGPDVESGPYQETQYF. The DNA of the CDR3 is TGTGCCAGCAGCGGCCCCGACGTTGAAAGCGGACCCTACCAAGAGACCCAGTACTTC.

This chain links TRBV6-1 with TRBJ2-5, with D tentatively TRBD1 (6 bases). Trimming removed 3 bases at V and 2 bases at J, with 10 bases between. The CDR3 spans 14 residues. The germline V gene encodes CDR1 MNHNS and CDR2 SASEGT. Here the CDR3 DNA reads TGTGCCAGCAGTGACCGGACAGCACAAGAGACCCAGTACTTC. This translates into CASSDRTAQETQYF.

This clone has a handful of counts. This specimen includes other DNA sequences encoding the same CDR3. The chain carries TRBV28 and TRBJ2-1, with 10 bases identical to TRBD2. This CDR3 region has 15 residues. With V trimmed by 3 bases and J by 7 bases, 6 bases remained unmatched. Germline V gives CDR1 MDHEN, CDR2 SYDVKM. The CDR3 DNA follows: TGTGCCAGCAGTTTGCGACTAGCGGGCGTTAATGAGCAGTTCTTC. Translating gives CASSLRLAGVNEQFF.

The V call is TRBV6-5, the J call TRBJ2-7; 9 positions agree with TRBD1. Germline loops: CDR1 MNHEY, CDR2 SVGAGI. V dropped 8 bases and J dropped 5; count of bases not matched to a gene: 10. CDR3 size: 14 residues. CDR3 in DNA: TGTGCCAGCCCTCTGGGGACAGGGTGGGACGAGCAGTACTTC. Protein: CASPLGTGWDEQYF.

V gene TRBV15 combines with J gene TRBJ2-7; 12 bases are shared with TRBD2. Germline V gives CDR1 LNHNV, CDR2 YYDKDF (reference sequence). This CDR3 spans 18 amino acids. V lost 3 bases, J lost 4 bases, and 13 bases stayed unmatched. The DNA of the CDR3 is TGTGCCACCAGCAGCTTACCGAGCGGACTAGCGGGATTGTACGAGCAGTACTTC. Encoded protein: CATSSLPSGLAGLYEQYF.

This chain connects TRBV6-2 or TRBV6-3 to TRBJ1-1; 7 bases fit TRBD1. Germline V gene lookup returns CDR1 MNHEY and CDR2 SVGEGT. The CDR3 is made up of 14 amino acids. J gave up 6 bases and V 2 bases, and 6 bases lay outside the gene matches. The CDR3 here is CASSYPDRDAEAFF. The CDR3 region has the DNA TGTGCCAGCAGTTACCCTGACAGGGACGCTGAAGCTTTCTTT.

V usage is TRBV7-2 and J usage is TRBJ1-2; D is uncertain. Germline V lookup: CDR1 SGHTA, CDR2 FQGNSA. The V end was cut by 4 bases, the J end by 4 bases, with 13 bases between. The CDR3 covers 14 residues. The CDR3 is CASSSAGAFYGYTF. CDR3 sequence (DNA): TGTGCCAGCAGCTCGGCGGGAGCCTTCTATGGCTACACCTTC.

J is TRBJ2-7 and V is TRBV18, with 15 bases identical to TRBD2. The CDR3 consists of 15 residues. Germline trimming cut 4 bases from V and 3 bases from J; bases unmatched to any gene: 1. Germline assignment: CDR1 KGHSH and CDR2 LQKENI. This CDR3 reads CASSRTSGRVYEQYF. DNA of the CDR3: TGTGCCAGCTCACGGACTAGCGGGAGGGTCTACGAGCAGTACTTC.

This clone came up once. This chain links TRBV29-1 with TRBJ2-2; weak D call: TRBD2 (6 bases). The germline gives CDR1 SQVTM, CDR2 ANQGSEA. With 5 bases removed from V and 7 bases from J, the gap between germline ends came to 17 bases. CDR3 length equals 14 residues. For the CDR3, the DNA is TGCAGCGTTATATACGGGGGTTACGGCGGGGAGCTGTTTTTT. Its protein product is CSVIYGGYGGELFF.